This passage covers 16 T cell receptor beta chains from one sample sequenced in a study of blood T cell repertoires in COVID-19. Using immunoSEQ multiplex PCR, the repertoire was profiled, and TCRdb retains in-frame clones only, with some absent. Of about 440,000 clones in the sample, more than 70% were seen once. The source material was peripheral blood. The receptors were gathered from a woman between 45 and 60 years old with COVID-19, enrolled during active disease.

The rearrangement uses TRBV7-3 and TRBJ1-2; 8 bases match TRBD1. CDR3 length: 14 residues. Germline assignment: CDR1 SGHTA and CDR2 FQGTGA. V dropped 8 bases and J dropped 6; count of bases not matched to a gene: 11. The CDR3 reads CASGSGGVSDGYTF. The CDR3 DNA follows: TGTGCCAGCGGGTCAGGGGGCGTTTCTGATGGCTACACCTTC.

This chain connects TRBV7-2 to TRBJ1-3; no reliable D call. Germline assignment: CDR1 SGHTA and CDR2 FQGNSA. This CDR3 has 15 amino acids. V lost 5 bases to trimming and J lost 7 bases, with 18 bases between them. The CDR3 region has the DNA TGTGCCAGCAGCCCGCGTGCAGACGGAGGGAACACCATATATTTT. It translates to CASSPRADGGNTIYF.

This clone was observed once. The chain is built from TRBV21-1 and TRBJ1-4. TRBV21-1 is noted as a pseudogene. This CDR3 has 17 residues. CDR3 nucleotide sequence: TGTGCCAGCAGCAAAAGGGAGACGGACGGTTCTCCTGAAAAACTGTTTTTT. This encodes CASSKRETDGSPEKLFF.

The J gene is TRBJ1-1, the V gene TRBV2, with TRBD1 identical over 8 bases. Germline CDR1 SNHLY, CDR2 FYNNEI. The CDR3 loop spans 15 amino acids. J gave up 3 bases and V 5 bases, and 8 bases lay outside the gene matches. The CDR3 sequence: CASSRRTGPYTEAFF. The CDR3 DNA follows: TGTGCCAGCAGTCGACGGACAGGGCCGTACACTGAAGCTTTCTTT.

The genes are TRBV6-5 and TRBJ2-7; no firm D call. The CDR3 covers 11 residues. Deletions cut 6 bases from V and 0 bases from J, with 3 bases between. The V gene's germline CDR1 is MNHEY and CDR2 SVGAGI. The CDR3 spells CASRSSYEQYF. CDR3 bases: TGTGCCAGCAGGAGCTCCTACGAGCAGTACTTC.

The J gene is TRBJ1-5, the V gene TRBV2; TRBD1 might be the D (6 bases). The CDR3 is 15 residues long. The germline gives CDR1 SNHLY, CDR2 FYNNEI. V gave up 2 bases and J gave up 2 bases, with 10 bases separating them. DNA of the CDR3: TGTGCCAGCAGTGAAAGGGACATCGGCAATCAGCCCCAGCATTTT. Its protein is CASSERDIGNQPQHF.

The chain's CDR3 is CASGGANTGELFF. The CDR3 bases are TGTGCTTCAGGGGGTGCGAACACCGGGGAGCTGTTTTTT. The rearrangement joins TRBV30 to TRBJ2-2; 7 bases match TRBD1. Looked up from germline, CDR1 is GTSNPN and CDR2 is SVGIG (reference sequence). This CDR3 region has 13 residues.

The rearrangement joins TRBV4-2 to TRBJ1-5; 7 bases are a match to TRBD1. CDR3 size: 22 residues. J gave up 4 bases and V 0 bases, and 24 bases lay outside the gene matches. The V gene's germline CDR1 is LGHNA and CDR2 YNFKEQ. The CDR3 DNA reads TGTGCCAGCAGCCAAGAGGCTGTACCGGGACAGACCGGTCGGAGTGCAAATCAGCCCCAGCATTTT. It is translated as CASSQEAVPGQTGRSANQPQHF.

The chain joins TRBV5-5 to TRBJ2-7, with D tentatively TRBD2 (7 bases). V shed 4 bases and J shed 3 bases, with 17 bases lying between them. The germline gives CDR1 SGHKS, CDR2 YYEKEE (reference sequence). The CDR3 consists of 15 residues. The CDR3 region is CASSPMAGAGYEQYF. The CDR3 DNA reads TGTGCCAGCAGCCCCATGGCGGGGGCTGGCTACGAGCAGTACTTC.

The chain uses TRBV19 and TRBJ2-6; 8 bases map to TRBD1. This CDR3 is 16 amino acids long. Germline CDR1 is LNHDA and CDR2 is SQIVND (reference sequence). J gave up 4 bases and V 4 bases, and 6 bases lay outside the gene matches. CDR3 residues: CASSRTGSPGANVLTF. In DNA form, the CDR3 reads TGTGCCAGTAGTAGGACAGGGTCCCCCGGGGCCAACGTCCTGACTTTC.

This clone appeared a few times. The V and J genes are TRBV27 and TRBJ1-4; 8 bases line up with TRBD1. Germline CDR1 MNHEY, CDR2 SMNVEV (reference sequence). V trimming: 5 bases; J trimming: 10 bases; junction bases outside the gene matches: 9. The CDR3 is 14 amino acids. The CDR3 here is CASSLGRGQRKLFF. The CDR3 DNA sequence: TGTGCCAGCAGTCTCGGCAGGGGGCAGAGAAAACTGTTTTTT. Full variable domain (rest looked up from reference TRBV27 and TRBJ1-4): EAQVTQNPRYLITVTGKKLTVTCSQNMNHEYMSWYRQDPGLGLRQIYYSMNVEVTDKGDVPEGYKVSRKEKRNFPLILESPSPNQTSLYFCASSLGRGQRKLFFGSGTQLSVL.

The chain uses TRBV6-5 and TRBJ1-5; 7 bases align to TRBD1. The junction had 3 bases not matched to a gene; V was cut back by 6 bases and J by 4 bases. CDR3 length equals 13 residues. Germline assignment: CDR1 MNHEY and CDR2 SVGAGI. CDR3 nucleotide sequence: TGTGCCAGCAGGCCCAGGGGGAATCAGCCCCAGCATTTT. This encodes CASRPRGNQPQHF.

The rearrangement uses TRBV7-2 and TRBJ2-5; weak D call: TRBD1 (5 bases). V was pared by 5 bases and J by 0 bases, with 10 bases between. CDR3 length equals 14 residues. Germline V gene lookup returns CDR1 SGHTA and CDR2 FQGNSA. The CDR3 bases are TGTGCCAGCAGCACCGACAGCAACCAAGAGACCCAGTACTTC. It translates to CASSTDSNQETQYF. The variable domain in full, completed from reference TRBV7-2 and TRBJ2-5, reads GAGVSQSPSNKVTEKGKDVELRCDPISGHTALYWYRQSLGQGLEFLIYFQGNSAPDKSGLPSDRFSAERTGGSVSTLTIQRTQQEDSAVYLCASSTDSNQETQYFGPGTRLLVL.

CDR3 DNA sequence: TGTGCCATCAGTGAAGGCCCCCTAGGCCCTGAGGGAAATGAGCAGTTCTTC. Its translation is CAISEGPLGPEGNEQFF. The chain carries TRBV10-3 and TRBJ2-1, with a possible D match to TRBD2 (5 bases). Trimming took 3 bases from V and 7 from J, leaving 22 bases between them. This CDR3 region has 17 residues. Germline-derived CDR1 and CDR2 are ENHRY and SYGVKD.

The chain carries TRBV2 and TRBJ1-2, with 9 nucleotides matching TRBD1. The length of the CDR3 is 13 residues. V trimming: 6 bases; J trimming: 13 bases; junction bases outside the gene matches: 12. Germline V lookup: CDR1 SNHLY, CDR2 FYNNEI. The CDR3 sequence: CASRPREQGAGTF. As DNA, the CDR3 is TGTGCCAGCAGGCCCCGGGAACAGGGGGCAGGCACCTTC.

V usage is TRBV6-2 or TRBV6-3 and J usage is TRBJ2-7; perhaps TRBD2 as D (6 bases). Trimming stripped 4 bases from V and 6 bases from J, with 13 bases between. Germline V gene lookup returns CDR1 MNHEY and CDR2 SVGEGT. The CDR3 spans 13 residues. DNA for the CDR3: TGTGCCAGCAGTTTAGATCTGGAGGGCGAGCAGTACTTC. Protein: CASSLDLEGEQYF.